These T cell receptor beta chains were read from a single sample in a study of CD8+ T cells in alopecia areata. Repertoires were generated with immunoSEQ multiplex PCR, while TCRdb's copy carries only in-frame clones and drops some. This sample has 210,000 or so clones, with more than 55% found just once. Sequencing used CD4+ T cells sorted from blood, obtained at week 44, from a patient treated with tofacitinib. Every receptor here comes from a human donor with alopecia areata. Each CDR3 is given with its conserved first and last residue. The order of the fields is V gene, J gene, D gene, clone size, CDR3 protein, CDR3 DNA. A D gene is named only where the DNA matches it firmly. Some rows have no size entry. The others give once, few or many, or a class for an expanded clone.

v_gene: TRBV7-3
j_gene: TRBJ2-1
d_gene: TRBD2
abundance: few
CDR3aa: CASSSESGGLGEQFF
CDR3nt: TGTGCCAGCAGCTCGGAGAGCGGGGGCCTAGGCGAGCAGTTCTTC

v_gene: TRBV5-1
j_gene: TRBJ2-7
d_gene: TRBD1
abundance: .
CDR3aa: CASSTGQGHDHRYF
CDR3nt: TGCGCCAGCAGCACGGGACAGGGCCACGACCACCGGTACTTC

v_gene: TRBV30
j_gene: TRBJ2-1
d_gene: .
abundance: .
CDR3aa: CALKDQGRFSYNEQFF
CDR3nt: TGTGCCTTGAAAGACCAGGGGAGATTCTCCTACAATGAGCAGTTCTTC

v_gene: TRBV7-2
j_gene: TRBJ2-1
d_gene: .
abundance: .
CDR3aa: CASSLDRNVYNEQFF
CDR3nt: TGTGCCAGCAGCTTAGATCGGAATGTCTACAATGAGCAGTTCTTC

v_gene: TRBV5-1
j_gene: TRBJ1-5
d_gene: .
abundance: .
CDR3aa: CASSLVGEGQPQHF
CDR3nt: TGCGCCAGCAGCTTGGTGGGGGAAGGACAGCCCCAGCATTTT

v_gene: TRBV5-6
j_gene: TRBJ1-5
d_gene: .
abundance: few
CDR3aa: CASSLSQNQPQHF
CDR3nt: TGTGCCAGCAGCTTGAGCCAAAATCAGCCCCAGCATTTT

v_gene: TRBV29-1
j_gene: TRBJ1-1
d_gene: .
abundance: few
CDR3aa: CSVEVRGTEAFF
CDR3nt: TGCAGCGTTGAAGTCCGAGGCACTGAAGCTTTCTTT

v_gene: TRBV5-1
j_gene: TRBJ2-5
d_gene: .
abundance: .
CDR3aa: CASSLWGNSQETQYF
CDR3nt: TGCGCCAGCAGCTTGTGGGGAAATTCCCAAGAGACCCAGTACTTC

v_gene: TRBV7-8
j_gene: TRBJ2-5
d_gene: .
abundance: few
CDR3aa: CASSPMTGTQETQYF
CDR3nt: TGTGCCAGCAGCCCGATGACCGGGACACAAGAGACCCAGTACTTC

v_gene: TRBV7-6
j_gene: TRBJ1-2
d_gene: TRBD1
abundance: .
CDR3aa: CASGGGPLGYTF
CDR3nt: TGTGCCAGCGGAGGGGGCCCTCTTGGCTACACCTTC

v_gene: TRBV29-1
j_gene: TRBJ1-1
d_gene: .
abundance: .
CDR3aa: CSALGEYLNTEAFF
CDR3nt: TGCAGCGCCTTAGGGGAATACTTGAACACTGAAGCTTTCTTT

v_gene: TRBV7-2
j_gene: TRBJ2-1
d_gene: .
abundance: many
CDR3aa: CASSSLRDKVREQFF
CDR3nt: TGTGCCAGCAGCTCACTCCGGGACAAGGTACGCGAGCAGTTCTTC

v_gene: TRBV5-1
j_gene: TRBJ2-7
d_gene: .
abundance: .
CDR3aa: CASSPDGRAYEQYF
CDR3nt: TGCGCCAGCAGCCCGGACGGTCGAGCCTACGAGCAGTACTTC

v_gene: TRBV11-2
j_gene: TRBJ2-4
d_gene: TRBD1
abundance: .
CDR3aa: CASSSGQGFAKNIQYF
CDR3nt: TGTGCCAGCAGCTCAGGACAGGGCTTTGCCAAAAACATTCAGTACTTC

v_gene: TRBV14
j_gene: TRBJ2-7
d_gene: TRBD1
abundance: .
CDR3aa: CASSPTGTGRNEQYF
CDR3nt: TGTGCCAGCAGCCCAACGGGGACAGGGAGAAACGAGCAGTACTTC

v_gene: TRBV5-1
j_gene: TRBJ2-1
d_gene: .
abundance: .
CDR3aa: CASSLVREQFF
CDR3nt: TGCGCCAGCAGCTTGGTCCGGGAGCAGTTCTTC

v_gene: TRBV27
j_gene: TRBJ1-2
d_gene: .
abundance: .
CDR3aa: CASSPLEPNYGYTF
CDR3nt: TGTGCCAGCAGTCCCCTGGAGCCCAACTATGGCTACACCTTC

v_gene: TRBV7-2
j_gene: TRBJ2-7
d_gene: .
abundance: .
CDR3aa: CASSLDFEQYF
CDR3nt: TGTGCCAGCAGCTTAGATTTCGAGCAGTACTTC

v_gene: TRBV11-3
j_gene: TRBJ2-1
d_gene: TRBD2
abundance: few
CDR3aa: CASSGTRTSGGSHYNEQFF
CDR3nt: TGTGCCAGCAGCGGAACTAGGACTAGCGGGGGGTCACACTACAATGAGCAGTTCTTC

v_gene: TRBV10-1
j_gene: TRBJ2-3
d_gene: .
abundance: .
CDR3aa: CAAGTTDTQYF
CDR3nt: TGCGCCGCCGGTACAACAGATACGCAGTATTTT

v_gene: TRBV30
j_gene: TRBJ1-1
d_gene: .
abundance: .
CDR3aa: CAWNGGQSEAFF
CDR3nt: TGTGCCTGGAATGGGGGACAATCCGAAGCTTTCTTT

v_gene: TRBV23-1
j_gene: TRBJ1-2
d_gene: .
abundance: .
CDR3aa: CAKPLKGTPRGYTF
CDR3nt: TGCGCTAAACCTTTAAAGGGGACCCCTCGGGGCTACACCTTC

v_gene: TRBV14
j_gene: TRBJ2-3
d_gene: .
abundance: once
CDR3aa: CASSQEQISTDTQYF
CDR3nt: TGTGCCAGCAGCCAAGAGCAAATTAGCACAGATACGCAGTATTTT